This record looks at one T cell receptor beta chain sequence and its context. Its target is unknown. The data were taken from a study of T cell clones after liver transplantation. Study information: TCRbeta sequencing after a pre-transplant mixed lymphocyte reaction identified graft-donor-reactive clones, later tracked in post-transplant blood. Patients counted as tolerant after at least one year off all immunosuppression, enzymes not exceeding twice normal. Samples came pre-transplant, pre-randomization before withdrawal, and post-randomization after withdrawal ended. Study conclusions and caveats: Low donor cell numbers restricted donor-reactive repertoire measurement in a couple of subjects.

Profiled with immunoSEQ multiplex PCR; TCRdb holds only in-frame clones, not every one. The sample holds 72,000 or so clones, roughly 85% seen once. The germline CDR1 and CDR2 sequences are LNHDA and SQIVND (reference sequence). After removal of 4 bases from V and 6 bases from J, the junction contained 7 bases not matched to a gene. This CDR3 has 15 amino acids. This clonotype was sampled from a human patient who received a liver transplant. These T cells may partly come from the graft donor. The V gene is TRBV19, the J gene TRBJ2-2, with 8 bases identical to TRBD1. The sequences come from CD4+ T cells from blood, collected at the 22-month timepoint. CDR3 loop: CASSTPHRGSGELFF. For the CDR3, the DNA is TGTGCCAGTAGTACCCCCCACAGGGGGTCCGGGGAGCTGTTTTTT.